This is a list of T cell receptor beta chains from one sample in a study of blood T cell repertoires in COVID-19. Libraries were prepared by immunoSEQ multiplex PCR; TCRdb keeps only in-frame clonotypes and omits some of them. The sample lists 200,000 to 250,000 clones, roughly 86% occurring once. The specimen sequenced was peripheral blood. All receptors derive from a woman aged 40-49 years with acute or convalescent COVID-19. CDR3s include the opening cysteine and the closing phenylalanine or tryptophan. The D gene is left open where the match is weak. The size field is filled for only some rows; it gives once, few, many or a size class.

D,size,V,J,CDR3,DNA
NA,NA,TRBV6-1,TRBJ1-2,CASSEWAFGGYGYTF,TGTGCCAGCAGTGAATGGGCCTTCGGGGGCTATGGCTACACCTTC
NA,NA,TRBV28,TRBJ2-4,CASSPISSSGAKNIQYF,TGTGCCAGCAGTCCCATCAGCAGTTCAGGAGCCAAAAACATTCAGTACTTC
NA,NA,TRBV13,TRBJ2-5,CASSLRLAQETQYF,TGTGCCAGCAGCTTACGGCTAGCGCAGGAGACCCAGTACTTC
TRBD1,NA,TRBV27,TRBJ2-3,CASSLSGTGPFLTDTQYF,TGTGCCAGCAGTTTAAGCGGGACAGGGCCCTTCCTCACAGATACGCAGTATTTT
NA,NA,TRBV24-1,TRBJ1-5,CATSDEGQPQHF,TGTGCCACCAGTGATGAGGGTCAGCCCCAGCATTTT
TRBD1,many,TRBV3-1/TRBV3-2,TRBJ2-7,CASSQSGTGAGEQYF,TGTGCCAGCAGCCAATCCGGGACAGGGGCTGGCGAGCAGTACTTC
NA,few,TRBV7-8,TRBJ1-3,CASSLQGLNRDTIYF,TGTGCCAGCAGCCTACAGGGTCTCAATAGGGACACCATATATTTT
NA,once,TRBV29-1,TRBJ2-3,CSVEEGTDTQYF,TGCAGCGTTGAGGAGGGCACAGATACGCAGTATTTT
NA,NA,TRBV6-2/TRBV6-3,TRBJ2-6,CASSPITHRSGANVLTF,TGTGCCAGCAGCCCTATTACACACCGCTCTGGGGCCAACGTCCTGACTTTC
NA,NA,TRBV6-5,TRBJ1-4,CASATARGEKLFF,TGTGCCAGCGCAACAGCCCGGGGAGAAAAACTGTTTTTT
NA,NA,TRBV20-1,TRBJ1-2,CSATDTGRPFF,TGCAGTGCGACAGATACAGGAAGGCCTTTTTTC
TRBD2,NA,TRBV7-9,TRBJ2-7,CASSLGSGFYEQYF,TGTGCCAGCAGCTTAGGTAGCGGGTTCTACGAGCAGTACTTC
NA,NA,TRBV5-4,TRBJ2-1,CASSSAGPGYNEQFF,TGTGCCAGCAGCTCCGCGGGACCTGGGTACAATGAGCAGTTCTTC
TRBD2,NA,TRBV5-1,TRBJ2-3,CASSVGGLAGGLDTQYF,TGCGCCAGCAGCGTCGGGGGACTAGCGGGAGGGTTGGATACGCAGTATTTT
TRBD2,once,TRBV19,TRBJ2-3,CASSRLAGGDTQYF,TGTGCCAGTAGTAGACTAGCGGGGGGAGATACGCAGTATTTT
TRBD1,NA,TRBV6-5,TRBJ2-7,CASSRTGTDSYEQYF,TGTGCCAGCAGCCGAACCGGGACAGACTCCTACGAGCAGTACTTC
NA,NA,TRBV30,TRBJ1-5,CAWSVAGNQPQHF,TGTGCCTGGAGTGTAGCGGGGAATCAGCCCCAGCATTTT
TRBD1,NA,TRBV9,TRBJ1-3,CASSVVPPGQGVFTASGNTIYF,TGTGCCAGCAGCGTAGTTCCCCCGGGACAGGGGGTTTTCACCGCCTCTGGAAACACCATATATTTT
TRBD1,NA,TRBV7-2,TRBJ2-7,CASSRAGTGSNEQYF,TGTGCCAGCAGCCGCGCTGGGACAGGCTCAAACGAGCAGTACTTC
NA,once,TRBV10-3,TRBJ1-5,CAISATISNQPQHF,TGTGCCATCAGTGCAACTATTAGCAATCAGCCCCAGCATTTT
NA,NA,TRBV11-2,TRBJ1-1,CASQAEGGYGTEAFF,TGTGCCTCCCAGGCGGAGGGCGGTTACGGCACTGAAGCTTTCTTT
TRBD1,NA,TRBV12-3/TRBV12-4,TRBJ1-2,CASSTGALRGSTF,TGTGCCAGCAGCACAGGGGCCTTGCGGGGCAGCACCTTC
TRBD1,NA,TRBV5-1,TRBJ1-1,CASSTTGVLDTEAFF,TGCGCCAGCAGCACGACAGGGGTGTTGGACACTGAAGCTTTCTTT
NA,NA,TRBV19,TRBJ2-2,CASSIDSPAGELFF,TGTGCCAGTAGTATAGACAGTCCCGCCGGGGAGCTGTTTTTT
TRBD2,NA,TRBV11-3,TRBJ2-3,CASSIGTSGATDTQYF,TGTGCCAGCAGCATTGGGACTAGCGGGGCCACAGATACGCAGTATTTT
NA,once,TRBV7-9,TRBJ2-1,CASRNEQFF,TGTGCCAGTCGGAATGAGCAGTTCTTC
NA,NA,TRBV11-2,TRBJ2-1,CASSPSERRVDPSEQFF,TGTGCCAGCAGCCCGAGCGAGAGGCGGGTAGACCCTAGTGAGCAGTTCTTC
TRBD2,NA,TRBV5-1,TRBJ2-5,CASSSTSGGPETQYF,TGCGCCAGCAGCTCGACTAGCGGGGGCCCAGAGACCCAGTACTTC
NA,NA,TRBV25-1,TRBJ1-3,CASVRREGNTIYF,TGTGCCAGCGTACGGCGGGAGGGAAACACCATATATTTT
TRBD1,NA,TRBV11-2,TRBJ2-3,CASRPIPGQGFADTQYF,TGTGCCAGCAGGCCGATTCCCGGACAGGGCTTTGCAGATACGCAGTATTTT
TRBD1,NA,TRBV11-2,TRBJ2-7,CASSLGTGALGYEQYF,TGTGCCAGCAGCTTAGGGACAGGGGCTTTGGGGTACGAGCAGTACTTC
NA,NA,TRBV25-1,TRBJ2-2,CASIAWAAHNTGELFF,TGTGCCAGCATCGCATGGGCAGCCCACAACACCGGGGAGCTGTTTTTT
NA,NA,TRBV7-8,TRBJ2-1,CASSLPGLRYNEQFF,TGTGCCAGCAGCTTACCCGGACTCCGATACAATGAGCAGTTCTTC
TRBD2,NA,TRBV5-1,TRBJ2-3,CASRGGGFTDTQYF,TGCGCCAGCCGAGGCGGGGGGTTCACAGATACGCAGTATTTT
NA,NA,TRBV6-2/TRBV6-3,TRBJ1-2,CASSYSYNYGYTF,TGTGCCAGCAGTTACTCTTATAACTATGGCTACACCTTC
TRBD1,NA,TRBV27,TRBJ2-5,CASSRDRGSETQYF,TGTGCCAGCAGCCGGGACAGGGGCTCAGAGACCCAGTACTTC
NA,NA,TRBV5-1,TRBJ2-3,CAMTGVGTQYF,TGCGCCATGACCGGGGTTGGTACGCAGTATTTT
NA,NA,TRBV3-1/TRBV3-2,TRBJ1-6,CASGGNSPLHF,TGTGCCAGCGGGGGGAATTCACCCCTCCACTTT
TRBD2,NA,TRBV6-6,TRBJ2-6,CASSRTSGRASGANVLTF,TGTGCCAGCAGTCGGACTAGCGGGAGGGCCTCTGGGGCCAACGTCCTGACTTTC
TRBD1,NA,TRBV3-1/TRBV3-2,TRBJ1-2,CASSPLTGEYGYTF,TGTGCCAGCAGCCCACTGACAGGGGAGTATGGCTACACCTTC
NA,NA,TRBV9,TRBJ1-1,CASSVRQGNTEAFF,TGTGCCAGCAGCGTCCGTCAGGGGAACACTGAAGCTTTCTTT
TRBD2,few,TRBV7-2,TRBJ2-1,CASSRLAGGNEQFF,TGTGCCAGCAGCCGCCTGGCGGGAGGCAATGAGCAGTTCTTC
NA,few,TRBV6-5,TRBJ1-2,CASSYRGQGSYGYTF,TGTGCCAGCAGTTACCGCGGGCAGGGGAGCTATGGCTACACCTTC
TRBD2,few,TRBV5-4,TRBJ2-1,CASSFPGGPMDEQFF,TGTGCCAGCAGCTTTCCGGGAGGGCCGATGGATGAGCAGTTCTTC
NA,NA,TRBV6-4,TRBJ2-1,CASSDSIGDKDNEQFF,TGTGCCAGCAGTGACTCGATAGGGGACAAGGACAATGAGCAGTTCTTC
NA,NA,TRBV4-1,TRBJ2-1,CASSQVEGLADNEQFF,TGCGCCAGCAGCCAAGTGGAGGGACTTGCCGACAATGAGCAGTTCTTC
NA,once,TRBV12-3/TRBV12-4,TRBJ2-7,CASSLRPENEQYF,TGTGCCAGCAGTTTACGTCCGGAGAACGAGCAGTACTTC
TRBD2,NA,TRBV18,TRBJ2-3,CASSPLASGGPDTQYF,TGTGCCAGCTCACCACTGGCTAGCGGGGGCCCAGATACGCAGTATTTT
TRBD1,few,TRBV10-2,TRBJ1-1,CASSDYRGWGGNTEAFF,TGCGCCAGCAGTGATTACAGGGGTTGGGGAGGAAACACTGAAGCTTTCTTT
TRBD1,NA,TRBV7-2,TRBJ1-1,CASSTRQGMNTEAFF,TGTGCCAGCAGCACCAGACAGGGAATGAACACTGAAGCTTTCTTT
NA,NA,TRBV14,TRBJ1-2,CASSQVVGRSGYTF,TGTGCCAGCAGCCAAGTGGTGGGGCGGTCTGGCTACACCTTC
NA,NA,TRBV7-2,TRBJ2-2,CASSPKGVRHTGELFF,TGTGCCAGCAGTCCCAAAGGGGTTAGGCACACCGGGGAGCTGTTTTTT
TRBD1,NA,TRBV19,TRBJ1-6,CASSIGSTGFYNSPLHF,TGTGCCAGTAGTATAGGATCGACAGGGTTCTATAATTCACCCCTCCACTTT
TRBD2,NA,TRBV5-6,TRBJ2-7,CASSTFLAGDDYEQYF,TGTGCCAGCAGCACCTTCCTAGCGGGAGATGACTACGAGCAGTACTTC